The 15 T cell receptor beta chains given below trace back to one sample, sequenced in a study of graft-versus-host responses after intestinal transplantation. Assay: immunoSEQ multiplex PCR; the TCRdb copy retains only in-frame clones and omits some. Seen here are roughly 100,000 clones, roughly 90% observed once, and the top ten hold around 0.067%. For these TCRs, the target antigens are not known. The material sequenced was unstimulated CD8+ T cells sorted from spleen or lymph node cells, taken before transplant. The receptors come from a human donor who was the organ donor for an intestinal transplant.

V is TRBV6-5 and J is TRBJ2-7; weak D call: TRBD1 (5 bases). The CDR3 is 13 residues long. Germline V gene sequence: CDR1 MNHEY, CDR2 SVGAGI. Trimming took off 2 bases at V and 4 bases at J, with 9 bases between the two ends. This CDR3 is CASSYTSGYEQYF. In nucleotides, the CDR3 is TGTGCCAGCAGTTACACCTCAGGGTACGAGCAGTACTTC.

This sequence joins TRBV2 and TRBJ2-1, with 15 positions matching TRBD2. CDR3 length equals 17 residues. V shed 6 bases, J shed 8 bases, and the junction held 11 bases outside the gene matches. Germline CDR1 is SNHLY and CDR2 is FYNNEI. The CDR3 protein is CASSLGLAGGGFDEQFF. DNA of the CDR3: TGTGCCAGCAGCTTAGGACTAGCGGGAGGGGGATTCGATGAGCAGTTCTTC.

J is TRBJ1-3 and V is TRBV6-5; D remains unclear. Looked up from germline, CDR1 is MNHEY and CDR2 is SVGAGI. The CDR3 sequence is 14 residues long. Trimming removed 7 bases from V and 4 bases from J, with 14 bases in between. The CDR3 spells CASKWTLAGNTIYF. In DNA, the CDR3 is TGTGCCAGCAAGTGGACTTTGGCCGGAAACACCATATATTTT.

This clone was seen a single time. The rearrangement links TRBV7-2 to TRBJ1-1; 8 nucleotides match TRBD1. The CDR3 has 15 amino acids. The germline gives CDR1 SGHTA, CDR2 FQGNSA. With V trimmed by 0 bases and J by 5 bases, 5 bases remained unmatched. The CDR3 spells CASSLADRAGTEAFF. For the CDR3, the DNA is TGTGCCAGCAGCTTAGCGGACAGGGCAGGAACTGAAGCTTTCTTT.

This sequence joins TRBV13 and TRBJ2-4, with 8 bases fitting TRBD2. Germline loops: CDR1 PRHDT, CDR2 FYEKMQ (reference sequence). Unmatched junction bases numbered 9, after V lost 5 bases and J lost 0 bases. The CDR3 covers 17 residues. The CDR3 bases are TGTGCCAGCAGCACAAAACTAGCGGATGTAGCCAAAAACATTCAGTACTTC. This sequence encodes CASSTKLADVAKNIQYF.

V and J are TRBV27 and TRBJ2-1; 11 bases fit TRBD2. CDR1 MNHEY and CDR2 SMNVEV come from the germline V gene (reference sequence). The length of the CDR3 is 17 residues. V lost 6 bases, J lost 4 bases, and 11 bases stayed unmatched. Here the CDR3 reads CASSSLPTSGAYNEQFF. The CDR3 DNA follows: TGTGCCAGCAGCAGTTTACCGACTAGCGGGGCTTACAATGAGCAGTTCTTC.

The rearrangement joins TRBV27 to TRBJ1-6; D not resolved. With 4 bases removed from V and 13 bases from J, the gap between germline ends came to 14 bases. The CDR3 contains 13 residues. Germline CDR1 and CDR2: MNHEY and SMNVEV (reference sequence). Here the CDR3 DNA reads TGTGCCAGCAGTTCGGGTAGATTTGGTCCCCTCCACTTT. As protein: CASSSGRFGPLHF.

The chain links TRBV29-1 to TRBJ2-1; 7 nucleotides align to TRBD1. Trimming removed 7 bases from V and 3 bases from J; junction bases left unmatched: 6. The germline V gene has CDR1 SQVTM and CDR2 ANQGSEA. The CDR3 has 13 residues. CDR3 sequence (DNA): TGCAGCGCTCCGACAGGGTTCTACAATGAGCAGTTCTTC. This codes for CSAPTGFYNEQFF.

The rearrangement uses TRBV29-1 and TRBJ2-2; D possibly corresponds to TRBD1 (6 bases). Germline V CDR1 and CDR2: SQVTM, ANQGSEA. The CDR3 has 15 amino acids. Between the trimmed V and J ends, which lost 8 bases and 9 bases, there was a span of 25 bases. In DNA form, the CDR3 reads TGCAGCCTACTCGGGCCGGGACAAGAACACCGGGAGCTGTTTTTT. Translating it yields CSLLGPGQEHRELFF.

The chain uses TRBV28 and TRBJ2-5; 9 nucleotides line up with TRBD2. The CDR3 has 16 amino acids. CDR1 MDHEN and CDR2 SYDVKM come from the germline V gene. V shed 6 bases, J shed 1 base, and the junction held 9 bases outside the gene matches. The CDR3 coding sequence is TGTGCCAGCAGCTTTTTTCTAGCGGGATCCCAAGAGACCCAGTACTTC. Protein sequence: CASSFFLAGSQETQYF.

This sequence joins TRBV2 and TRBJ2-2, with 8 bases identical to TRBD1. CDR3 length: 14 residues. Trimming removed 8 bases from V and 6 bases from J; junction bases left unmatched: 8. Germline V gene lookup returns CDR1 SNHLY and CDR2 FYNNEI. The CDR3 reads CASFNGQGAGELFF. Written as DNA, the CDR3 is TGTGCCAGCTTTAACGGACAGGGAGCCGGGGAGCTGTTTTTT.

The chain carries TRBV4-2 and TRBJ2-7, with D unclear. This CDR3 has 14 residues. The germline V gene has CDR1 LGHNA and CDR2 YNFKEQ. V was clipped by 0 bases and J by 4 bases, with 10 bases between them. CDR3 coding DNA: TGTGCCAGCAGCCAAGATAGGCTCGGGTACGAGCAGTACTTC. Translating gives CASSQDRLGYEQYF.

The rearrangement joins TRBV6-5 to TRBJ1-3; the match to TRBD1 covers 9 bases. After removal of 6 bases from V and 1 base from J, the junction contained 4 bases not matched to a gene. This CDR3 has 15 residues. Germline CDR1 and CDR2: MNHEY and SVGAGI. CDR3 DNA sequence: TGTGCCAGCAGAACCGGGACAGGGTCTGGAAACACCATATATTTT. It yields the protein CASRTGTGSGNTIYF.

J is TRBJ1-2 and V is TRBV29-1, with TRBD1 as a possible D gene (6 bases). The CDR3 is 15 residues long. Between the trimmed V and J ends, which lost 2 bases and 4 bases, there was a span of 17 bases. Germline CDR1 and CDR2: SQVTM and ANQGSEA. CDR3 in amino acids: CSVELWTADVYGYTF. CDR3 sequence (DNA): TGCAGCGTTGAACTCTGGACAGCTGATGTCTATGGCTACACCTTC.

The chain carries TRBV19 and TRBJ2-7; 9 nucleotides align to TRBD1. Germline assignment: CDR1 LNHDA and CDR2 SQIVND (reference sequence). The CDR3 sequence is 13 residues long. With 4 bases clipped from V and 4 bases from J, the junction kept 2 bases outside the gene matches. The CDR3 bases are TGTGCCAGTAGTACAGGACAGGGGTACGAGCAGTACTTC. Its translation is CASSTGQGYEQYF.